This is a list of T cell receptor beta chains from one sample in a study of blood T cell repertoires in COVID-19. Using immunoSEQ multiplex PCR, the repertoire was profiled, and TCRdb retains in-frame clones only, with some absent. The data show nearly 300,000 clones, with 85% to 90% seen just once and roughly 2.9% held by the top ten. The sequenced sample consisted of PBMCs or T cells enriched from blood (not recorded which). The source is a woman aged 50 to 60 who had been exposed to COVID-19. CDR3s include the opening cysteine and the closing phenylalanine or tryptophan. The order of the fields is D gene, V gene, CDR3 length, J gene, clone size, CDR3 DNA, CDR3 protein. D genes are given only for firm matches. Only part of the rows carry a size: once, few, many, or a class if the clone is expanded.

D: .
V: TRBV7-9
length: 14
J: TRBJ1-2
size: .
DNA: TGTGCCAGCATCATACCACAGGAAGACTATGGCTACACCTTC
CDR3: CASIIPQEDYGYTF

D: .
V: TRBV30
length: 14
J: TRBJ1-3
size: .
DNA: TGTGCCTGGAGAATGCAGGGCTCTGGAAACACCATATATTTT
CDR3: CAWRMQGSGNTIYF

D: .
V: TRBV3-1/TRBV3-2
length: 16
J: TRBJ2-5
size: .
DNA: TGTGCCAGCAGCCAAGATGTAGGCAGGGTTCAAGAGACCCAGTACTTC
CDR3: CASSQDVGRVQETQYF

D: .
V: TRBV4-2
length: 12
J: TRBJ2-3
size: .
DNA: TGTGCCAGCAGCCCTACCGCAGATACGCAGTATTTT
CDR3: CASSPTADTQYF

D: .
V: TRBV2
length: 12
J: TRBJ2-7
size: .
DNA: TGTGCCAGCAGTCCCCAGGGGTACGAGCAGTACTTC
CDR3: CASSPQGYEQYF

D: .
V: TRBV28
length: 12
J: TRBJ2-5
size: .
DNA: TGTGCCAGCACAAGGGGAAGGGAGACCCAGTACTTC
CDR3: CASTRGRETQYF

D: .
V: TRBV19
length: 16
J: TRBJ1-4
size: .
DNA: TGTGCCAGTAGTGAGCGGGGCCGAGCAACTAATGAAAAACTGTTTTTT
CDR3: CASSERGRATNEKLFF

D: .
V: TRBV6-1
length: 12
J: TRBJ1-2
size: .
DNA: TGTGCCAGCAGTGAATCAGGGGATGGCTACACCTTC
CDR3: CASSESGDGYTF

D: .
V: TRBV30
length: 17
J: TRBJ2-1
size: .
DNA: TGTGCCTGGAGTCCAGACCGGACAGACCATTCCTACAATGAGCAGTTCTTC
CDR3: CAWSPDRTDHSYNEQFF

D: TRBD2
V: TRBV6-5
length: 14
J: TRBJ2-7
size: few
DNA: TGTGCCAGCAACAAGGGAGGGGCCAGCGACGAGCAGTACTTC
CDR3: CASNKGGASDEQYF

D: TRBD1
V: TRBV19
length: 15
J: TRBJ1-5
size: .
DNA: TGTGCCAGTACTAAGACAGGGGGAAGCAATCAGCCCCAGCATTTT
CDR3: CASTKTGGSNQPQHF

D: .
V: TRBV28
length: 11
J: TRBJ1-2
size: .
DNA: TGTGCCAGCAACAGGAACTATGGCTACACCTTC
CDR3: CASNRNYGYTF

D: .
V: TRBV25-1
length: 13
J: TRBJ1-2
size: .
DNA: TGTGCCAGCAGTGGTGAGGGCCTGGGGGGCTACACCTTC
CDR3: CASSGEGLGGYTF

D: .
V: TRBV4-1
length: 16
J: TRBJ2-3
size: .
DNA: TGCGCCAGCAGCGCAGCATCAACAGGAAATTTCAATACGCAGTATTTT
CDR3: CASSAASTGNFNTQYF

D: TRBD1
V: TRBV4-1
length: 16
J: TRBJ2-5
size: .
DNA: TGCGCCAGCAGCCAAGGGATACAGGGGCCCCAAGAGACCCAGTACTTC
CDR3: CASSQGIQGPQETQYF

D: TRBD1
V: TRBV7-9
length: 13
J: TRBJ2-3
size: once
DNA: TGTGCCAGCAGCCCGACAGGGTCAGATACGCAGTATTTT
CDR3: CASSPTGSDTQYF

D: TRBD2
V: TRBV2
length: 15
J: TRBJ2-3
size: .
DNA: TGTGCCAGCAGGGCTCCGGGGGGGCTCACAGATACGCAGTATTTT
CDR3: CASRAPGGLTDTQYF

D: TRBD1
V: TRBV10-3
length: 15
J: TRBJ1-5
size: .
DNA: TGTGCCATCAGTAAGACCGGGACAGGGCCTCAGCCCCAGCATTTT
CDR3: CAISKTGTGPQPQHF

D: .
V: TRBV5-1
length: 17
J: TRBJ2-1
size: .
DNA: TGCGCCAGCACCCCCCAGGGAATGGCCCTGACCTACAATGAGCAGTTCTTC
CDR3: CASTPQGMALTYNEQFF

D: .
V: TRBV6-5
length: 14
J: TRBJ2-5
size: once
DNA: TGTGCCAGCACGCGGGACAGACAACAAGAGACCCAGTACTTC
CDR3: CASTRDRQQETQYF

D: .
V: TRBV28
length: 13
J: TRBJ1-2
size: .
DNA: TGTGCCAGCAGAATCGACAGGAACTATGGCTACACCTTC
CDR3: CASRIDRNYGYTF

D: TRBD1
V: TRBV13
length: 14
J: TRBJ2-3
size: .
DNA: TGTGCCAGCGAGACAGGGGCCCCTCCAGATACGCAGTATTTT
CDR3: CASETGAPPDTQYF

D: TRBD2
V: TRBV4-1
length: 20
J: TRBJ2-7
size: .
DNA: TGCGCCAGCAGCGCCGACCCATTGGGGACTAGCGGGGGGATACCCTACGAGCAGTACTTC
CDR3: CASSADPLGTSGGIPYEQYF

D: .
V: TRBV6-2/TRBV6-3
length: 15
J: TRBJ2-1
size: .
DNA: TGTGCCAGCAGTTACGACTCCGGCGCCACCAATGAGCAGTTCTTC
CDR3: CASSYDSGATNEQFF

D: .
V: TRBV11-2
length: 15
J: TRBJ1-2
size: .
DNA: TGTGCCAGCAGCGGGATTCAAACAGGGCTTTATGGCTACACCTTC
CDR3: CASSGIQTGLYGYTF